The 6 T cell receptor beta chains presented below share a single source sample, sequenced in a study of T cell responses to AZD1222 COVID-19 vaccine. This table comes from immunoSEQ multiplex PCR, and its TCRdb copy is limited to in-frame clones, with some not included. The sample has 40,000 to 55,000 clones; roughly 89% are singletons. This sample comprised peripheral blood, obtained 28 days after the second AZD1222 dose. The receptors were sampled from an adult who received the AZD1222 COVID-19 vaccine.

The rearrangement uses TRBV3-1 (or the pseudogene TRBV3-2) and TRBJ1-2, with D possibly being TRBD1 (5 bases). Trimming removed 5 bases at V and 6 bases at J, with 19 bases between. Germline V gene lookup returns CDR1 LGHDT and CDR2 YNNKEL (reference sequence). This CDR3 has 15 amino acids. DNA of the CDR3: TGTGCCAGCAGCTCACCTGGCGGGGCGCATAATGGCTACACCTTC. This encodes CASSSPGGAHNGYTF.

The rearrangement links TRBV9 to TRBJ2-7; tentative D call: TRBD2 (5 bases). V was trimmed by 4 bases and J by 0 bases, leaving 14 bases between them. CDR3 length equals 15 residues. Germline V gene lookup returns CDR1 SGDLS and CDR2 YYNGEE. The CDR3 coding sequence is TGTGCCAGCAGCACCCAAGCGGCGCCCTCCTACGAGCAGTACTTC. Amino acid sequence: CASSTQAAPSYEQYF.

V is TRBV9 and J is TRBJ1-4; D unresolved. The CDR3 extends over 15 amino acids. V dropped 1 base and J dropped 3 bases, with 10 bases sitting between them. Germline lookup yields CDR1 SGDLS and CDR2 YYNGEE. The CDR3 DNA reads TGTGCCAGCAGCGTAATCCCAGGACCTAATGAAAAACTGTTTTTT. It encodes CASSVIPGPNEKLFF.

In this sample, this clone turned up once. The rearrangement links TRBV7-2 to TRBJ1-2; 9 bases align to TRBD1. CDR3 size: 14 residues. V lost 5 bases, J lost 7 bases, and 8 bases stayed unmatched. Germline CDR1 SGHTA, CDR2 FQGNSA. CDR3 sequence: CASSPDRGQGGYTF. CDR3 in DNA: TGTGCCAGCAGCCCGGACAGGGGCCAAGGTGGCTACACCTTC.

The V gene is TRBV3-1 (or the pseudogene TRBV3-2), the J gene TRBJ2-5; 14 bases fit TRBD2. V was pared by 8 bases and J by 4 bases, with 3 bases of the junction left unmatched. There are 14 residues in the CDR3. The germline CDR1 and CDR2 sequences are LGHDT and YNNKEL (reference sequence). This CDR3 is CASGGTSGRETQYF. CDR3 bases: TGTGCCAGCGGGGGGACTAGCGGGAGAGAGACCCAGTACTTC.

This CDR3 is CASSFGTDEKLFF. CDR3 DNA sequence: TGTGCCAGCAGCTTCGGGACAGATGAAAAACTGTTTTTT. V is TRBV7-9 and J is TRBJ1-4, with 7 bases fitting TRBD1. Looked up from germline, CDR1 is SEHNR and CDR2 is FQNEAQ (reference sequence). CDR3 size: 13 residues. The ends lost 3 bases at V and 6 bases at J; junction bases unmatched: 1.